This TCR beta chain appears in the sequencing data of a study of T cell responses to AZD1222 COVID-19 vaccine. With regard to this clone: Its antigen is undetermined.

Overall study findings and caveats: Unmutated regions of variants are reportedly targeted by nearly half of spike-specific TCRs. Baseline serology detected seropositivity in only six AZD1222 recipients. The span of vaccine-associated CD4 TCRs extended across spike, with dominance at 160-218 and 743-854. The study found Spike-specific TCR breadth and depth rose after two AZD1222 doses.

Looked up from germline, CDR1 is MGHRA and CDR2 is YSYEKL. J was trimmed by 7 bases and V by 4 bases; bases with no gene match: 9. The CDR3 consists of 15 residues. Profiling relied on immunoSEQ multiplex PCR, and the TCRdb table lists in-frame clones only, not all of them. The table includes 77,000 or so clones, about 87% detected once. The receptor comes from an adult in good health. The sample here was peripheral blood, taken on day 0 of AZD1222 vaccination. V and J are TRBV4-1 and TRBJ2-7, with 11 bases matching TRBD2. This CDR3 reads CASSPPASGGNEQYF. The CDR3, as DNA: TGCGCCAGCAGCCCACCTGCTAGCGGGGGGAATGAGCAGTACTTC.